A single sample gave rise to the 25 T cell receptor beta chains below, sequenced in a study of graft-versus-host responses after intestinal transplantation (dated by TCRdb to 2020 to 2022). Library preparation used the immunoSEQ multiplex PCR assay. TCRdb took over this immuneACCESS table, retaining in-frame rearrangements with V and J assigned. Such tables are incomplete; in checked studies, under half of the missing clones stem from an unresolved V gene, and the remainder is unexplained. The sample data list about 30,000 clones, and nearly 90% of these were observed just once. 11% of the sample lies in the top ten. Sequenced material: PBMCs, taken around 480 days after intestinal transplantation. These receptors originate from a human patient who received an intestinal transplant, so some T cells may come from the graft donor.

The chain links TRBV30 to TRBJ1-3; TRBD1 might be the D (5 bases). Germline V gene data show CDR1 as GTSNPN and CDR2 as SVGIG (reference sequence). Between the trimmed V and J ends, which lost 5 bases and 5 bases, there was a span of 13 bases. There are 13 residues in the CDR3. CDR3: CAWDRGVRNTIYF. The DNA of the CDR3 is TGTGCCTGGGATCGGGGGGTTAGAAACACCATATATTTT.

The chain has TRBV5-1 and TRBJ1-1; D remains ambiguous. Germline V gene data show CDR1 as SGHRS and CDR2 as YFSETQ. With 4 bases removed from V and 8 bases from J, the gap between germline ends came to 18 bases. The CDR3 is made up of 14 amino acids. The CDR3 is CASSLLTRGPEAFF. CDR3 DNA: TGCGCCAGCAGCCTACTGACACGAGGCCCCGAAGCTTTCTTT. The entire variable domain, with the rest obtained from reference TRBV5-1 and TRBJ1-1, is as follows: KAGVTQTPRYLIKTRGQQVTLSCSPISGHRSVSWYQQTPGQGLQFLFEYFSETQRNKGNFPGRFSGRQFSNSRSEMNVSTLELGDSALYLCASSLLTRGPEAFFGQGTRLTVV.

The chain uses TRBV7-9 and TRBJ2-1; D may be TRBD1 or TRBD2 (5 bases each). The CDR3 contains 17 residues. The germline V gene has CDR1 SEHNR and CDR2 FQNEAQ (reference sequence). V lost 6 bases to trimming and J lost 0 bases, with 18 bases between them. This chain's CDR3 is CASSHNGEGSSYNEQFF. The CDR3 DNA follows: TGTGCCAGCAGTCACAATGGAGAGGGGAGCTCCTACAATGAGCAGTTCTTC. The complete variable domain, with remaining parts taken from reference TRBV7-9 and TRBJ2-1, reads DTGVSQNPRHKITKRGQNVTFRCDPISEHNRLYWYRQTLGQGPEFLTYFQNEAQLEKSRLLSDRFSAERPKGSFSTLEIQRTEQGDSAMYLCASSHNGEGSSYNEQFFGPGTRLTVL.

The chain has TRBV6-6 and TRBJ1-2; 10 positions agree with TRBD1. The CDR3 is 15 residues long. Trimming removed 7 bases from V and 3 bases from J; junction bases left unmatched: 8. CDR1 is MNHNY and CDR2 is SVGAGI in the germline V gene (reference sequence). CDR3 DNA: TGTGCCAGCACCCTGGACAGGGGGATGGACTATGGCTACACCTTC. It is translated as CASTLDRGMDYGYTF.

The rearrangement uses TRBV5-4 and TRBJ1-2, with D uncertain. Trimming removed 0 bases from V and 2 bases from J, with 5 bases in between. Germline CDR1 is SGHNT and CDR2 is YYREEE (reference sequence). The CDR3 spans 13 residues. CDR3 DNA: TGTGCCAGCAGCTTGGACAGAAACTATGGCTACACCTTC. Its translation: CASSLDRNYGYTF. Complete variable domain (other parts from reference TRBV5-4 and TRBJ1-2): ETGVTQSPTHLIKTRGQQVTLRCSSQSGHNTVSWYQQALGQGPQFIFQYYREEENGRGNFPPRFSGLQFPNYSSELNVNALELDDSALYLCASSLDRNYGYTFGSGTRLTVV.

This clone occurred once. CDR3 sequence reads: CASTFPGGAYNEQFF. The DNA of the CDR3 is TGTGCCAGCACCTTTCCTGGAGGGGCCTACAATGAGCAGTTCTTC. The rearrangement joins TRBV5-6 to TRBJ2-1; maybe TRBD2 (6 bases). V was shortened by 6 bases and J by 2 bases, with 15 bases between the two germline ends. The CDR3 extends over 15 amino acids. In germline, CDR1 is SGHDT, CDR2 YYEEEE.

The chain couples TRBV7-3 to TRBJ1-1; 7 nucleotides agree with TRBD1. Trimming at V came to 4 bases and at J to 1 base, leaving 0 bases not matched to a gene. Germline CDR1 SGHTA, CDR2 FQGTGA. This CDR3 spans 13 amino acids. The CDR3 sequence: CASSWDRNTEAFF. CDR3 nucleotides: TGTGCCAGCAGCTGGGACAGGAACACTGAAGCTTTCTTT.

The chain's CDR3 is CASSAQPGGQRAEAFF. The CDR3 bases are TGTGCCAGCAGCGCCCAACCGGGGGGGCAAAGGGCTGAAGCTTTCTTT. This rearrangement joins TRBV7-2 to TRBJ1-1; D may be TRBD1 (6 bases). The V gene's germline CDR1 is SGHTA and CDR2 FQGNSA. This CDR3 has 16 amino acids. Trimming left V 5 bases short and J 6 bases short, with 22 bases between.

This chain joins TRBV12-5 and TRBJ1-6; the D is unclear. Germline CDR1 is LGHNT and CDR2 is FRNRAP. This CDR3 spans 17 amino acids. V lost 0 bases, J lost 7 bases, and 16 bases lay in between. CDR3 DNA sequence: TGTGCTAGTGGTTTGGTACTCACGGCCCCCATGAATTCACCCCTCCACTTT. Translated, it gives CASGLVLTAPMNSPLHF.

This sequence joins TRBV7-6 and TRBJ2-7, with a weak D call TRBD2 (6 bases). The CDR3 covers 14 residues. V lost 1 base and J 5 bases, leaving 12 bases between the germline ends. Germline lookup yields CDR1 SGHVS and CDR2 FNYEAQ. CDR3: CASSLGPTGDEQYF. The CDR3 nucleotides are TGTGCCAGCAGCTTAGGCCCCACGGGGGACGAGCAGTACTTC.

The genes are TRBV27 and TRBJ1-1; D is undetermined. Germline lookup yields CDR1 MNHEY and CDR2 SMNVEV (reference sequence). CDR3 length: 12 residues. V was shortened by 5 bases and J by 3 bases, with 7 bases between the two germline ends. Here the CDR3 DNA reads TGTGCCAGCAGTAAAGATCACACTGAAGCTTTCTTT. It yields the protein CASSKDHTEAFF.

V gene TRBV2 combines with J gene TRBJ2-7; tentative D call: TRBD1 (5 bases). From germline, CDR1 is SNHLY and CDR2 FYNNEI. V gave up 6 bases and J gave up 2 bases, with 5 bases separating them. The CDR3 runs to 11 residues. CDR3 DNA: TGTGCCAGCAGGGACACCTACGAGCAGTACTTC. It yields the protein CASRDTYEQYF.

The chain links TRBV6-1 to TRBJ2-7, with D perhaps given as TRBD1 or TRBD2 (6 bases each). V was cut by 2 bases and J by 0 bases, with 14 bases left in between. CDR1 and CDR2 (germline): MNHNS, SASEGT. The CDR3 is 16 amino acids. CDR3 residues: CASSERGTKGSYEQYF. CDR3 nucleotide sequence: TGTGCCAGCAGTGAACGCGGGACAAAGGGCTCCTACGAGCAGTACTTC.

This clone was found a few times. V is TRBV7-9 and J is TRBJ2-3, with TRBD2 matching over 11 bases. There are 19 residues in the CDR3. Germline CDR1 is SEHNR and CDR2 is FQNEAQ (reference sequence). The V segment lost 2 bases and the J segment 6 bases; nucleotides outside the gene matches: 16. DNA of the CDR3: TGTGCCAGCAGCTTAATGGGCCGGAGATCTTCTAGCGGGGGGGATACGCAGTATTTT. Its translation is CASSLMGRRSSSGGDTQYF.

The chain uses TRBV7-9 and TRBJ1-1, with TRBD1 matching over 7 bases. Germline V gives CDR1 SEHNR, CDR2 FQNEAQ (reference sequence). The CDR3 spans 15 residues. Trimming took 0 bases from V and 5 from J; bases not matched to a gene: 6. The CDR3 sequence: CASSLAPAGGTEAFF. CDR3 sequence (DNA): TGTGCCAGCAGCTTAGCGCCCGCAGGGGGTACTGAAGCTTTCTTT. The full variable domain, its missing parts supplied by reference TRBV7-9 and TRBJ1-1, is DTGVSQNPRHKITKRGQNVTFRCDPISEHNRLYWYRQTLGQGPEFLTYFQNEAQLEKSRLLSDRFSAERPKGSFSTLEIQRTEQGDSAMYLCASSLAPAGGTEAFFGQGTRLTVV.

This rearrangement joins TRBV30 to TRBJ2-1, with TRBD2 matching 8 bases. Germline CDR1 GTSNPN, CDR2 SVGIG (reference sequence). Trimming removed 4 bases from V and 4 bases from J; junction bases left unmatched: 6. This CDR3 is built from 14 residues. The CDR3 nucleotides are TGTGCCTGGAATCCGCTAGCGGGTTACAATGAGCAGTTCTTC. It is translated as CAWNPLAGYNEQFF. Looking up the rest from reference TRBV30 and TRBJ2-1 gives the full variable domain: SQTIHQWPATLVQPVGSPLSLECTVEGTSNPNLYWYRQAAGRGLQLLFYSVGIGQISSEVPQNLSASRPQDRQFILSSKKLLLSDSGFYLCAWNPLAGYNEQFFGPGTRLTVL.

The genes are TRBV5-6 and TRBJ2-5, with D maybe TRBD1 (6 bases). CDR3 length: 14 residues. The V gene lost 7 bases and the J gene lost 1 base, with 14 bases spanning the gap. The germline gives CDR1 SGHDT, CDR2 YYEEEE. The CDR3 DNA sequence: TGTGCCAGCGCCAGGGACACCCTCCAAGAGACCCAGTACTTC. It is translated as CASARDTLQETQYF.

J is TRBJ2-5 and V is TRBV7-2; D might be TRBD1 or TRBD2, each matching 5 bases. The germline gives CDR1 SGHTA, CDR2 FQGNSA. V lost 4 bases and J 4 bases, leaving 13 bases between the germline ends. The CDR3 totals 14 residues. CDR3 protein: CASSSPGRRETQYF. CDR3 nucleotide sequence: TGTGCCAGCAGCTCACCGGGACGCAGAGAGACCCAGTACTTC.

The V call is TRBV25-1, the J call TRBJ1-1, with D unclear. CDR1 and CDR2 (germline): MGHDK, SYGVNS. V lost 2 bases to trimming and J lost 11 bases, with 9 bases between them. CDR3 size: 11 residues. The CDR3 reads CASSEGRGAFF. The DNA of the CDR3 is TGTGCCAGCAGTGAAGGCAGAGGGGCTTTCTTT.

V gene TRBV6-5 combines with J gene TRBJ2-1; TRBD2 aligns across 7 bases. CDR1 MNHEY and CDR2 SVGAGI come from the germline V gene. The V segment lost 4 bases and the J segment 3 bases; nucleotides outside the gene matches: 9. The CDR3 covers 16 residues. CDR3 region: CASSSGEGWSYNEQFF. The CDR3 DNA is TGTGCCAGCAGTTCCGGGGAGGGGTGGAGCTACAATGAGCAGTTCTTC.

The CDR3 nucleotides read TGTGCCAGCAGTTTGGGTGACGAGCAGTACTTC. It encodes CASSLGDEQYF. The rearrangement links TRBV28 to TRBJ2-7; D remains ambiguous. The CDR3 covers 11 residues. The V end was cut by 3 bases, the J end by 5 bases, with 5 bases between. CDR1 MDHEN and CDR2 SYDVKM come from the germline V gene. The full variable domain, in which reference TRBV28 and TRBJ2-7 provide the parts outside the CDR3, is DVKVTQSSRYLVKRTGEKVFLECVQDMDHENMFWYRQDPGLGLRLIYFSYDVKMKEKGDIPEGYSVSREKKERFSLILESASTNQTSMYLCASSLGDEQYFGPGTRLTVT.

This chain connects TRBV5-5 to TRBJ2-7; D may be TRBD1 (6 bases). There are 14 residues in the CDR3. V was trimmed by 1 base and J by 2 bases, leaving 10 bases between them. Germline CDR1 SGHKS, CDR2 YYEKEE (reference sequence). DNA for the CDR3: TGTGCCAGCAGCTTGAGTACAGGGACCTACGAGCAGTACTTC. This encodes CASSLSTGTYEQYF.

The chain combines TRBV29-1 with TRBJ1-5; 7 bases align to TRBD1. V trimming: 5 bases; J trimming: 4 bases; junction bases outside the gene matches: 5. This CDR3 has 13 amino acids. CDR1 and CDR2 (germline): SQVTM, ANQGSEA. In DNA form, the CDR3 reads TGCAGCGTTTGGCCAGGGGGGAATCAGCCCCAGCATTTT. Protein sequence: CSVWPGGNQPQHF.

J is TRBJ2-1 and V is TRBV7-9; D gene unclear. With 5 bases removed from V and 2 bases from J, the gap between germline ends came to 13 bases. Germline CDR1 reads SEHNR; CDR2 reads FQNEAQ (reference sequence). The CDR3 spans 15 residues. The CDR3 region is CASSPDNSTYNEQFF. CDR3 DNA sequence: TGTGCCAGCAGCCCCGATAATTCCACCTACAATGAGCAGTTCTTC.

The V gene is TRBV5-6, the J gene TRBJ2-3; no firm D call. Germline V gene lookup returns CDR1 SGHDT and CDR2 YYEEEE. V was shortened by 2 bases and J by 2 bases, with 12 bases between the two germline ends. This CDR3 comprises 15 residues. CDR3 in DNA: TGTGCCAGCAGCTTTGTTAGCTTTTCCACAGATACGCAGTATTTT. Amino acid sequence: CASSFVSFSTDTQYF.